This TCR beta chain was sequenced in a study of CD8 T cells in Susac syndrome. TCR beta was sequenced from blood CD8+ and CD4+ T cells. Patients with stable or active relapsing-remitting disease, all of them treatment-naive, made up the multiple sclerosis controls. V lost 4 bases and J lost 0, with 14 bases in between. Germline CDR1 SGDLS, CDR2 YYNGEE. This CDR3 spans 16 amino acids. An amount of RNA that ranged from about 0.45 to 1 ug was reverse transcribed with random hexamers. An immunoSEQ multiplex PCR generated amplified TCR beta CDR3 products spanning 54 Vbeta and 13 Jbeta. MiXCR was run by TCRdb on the immunoSEQ multiplex PCR reads, yielding one entry per CDR3 protein. The data contain approximately 140,000 distinct CDR3 sequences, roughly 95% of them seen just once; the ten biggest clones take up over 0.1%.

Sequenced sample: CD4+ T cells from PBMCs. This sequence joins TRBV9 and TRBJ2-1; TRBD1 is a possible D gene (5 bases). The source is a human donor with multiple sclerosis. This CDR3 is CASSTNQGTSYNEQFF. In DNA form, the CDR3 reads TGTGCCAGCAGCACAAATCAGGGCACCTCCTACAATGAGCAGTTCTTC.